This is a list of T cell receptor beta chains from one sample in a study of CD4 T cells in relation to SARS-CoV-2 and coronaviruses. No antigen is known for these receptors. Repertoires were generated with immunoSEQ multiplex PCR, while TCRdb's copy carries only in-frame clones and drops some. The sample shows 30,000 to 40,000 clones, over 70% of them seen only once. Sequencing input: memory CD4+ T cells from PBMCs, cultured in vitro. The receptor set was obtained from an adult with COVID-19. CDR3s include the opening cysteine and the closing phenylalanine or tryptophan. A D gene is named only where the DNA matches it firmly. Clone size is shown for a subset of rows, as once, few, many or a class of expanded clone.

CDR3nt	CDR3aa	v_gene	j_gene	abundance	d_gene	len
TGCGCCAGCAGCCGAAACGTGGGGGTTAGGCCCCAGCATTTT	CASSRNVGVRPQHF	TRBV4-1	TRBJ1-5	NA	NA	14
TGTGCCAGCAGTTTTGGGAAAACGGCAGATACGCAGTATTTT	CASSFGKTADTQYF	TRBV6-5	TRBJ2-3	NA	NA	14
TGTGCCAGCAGCCAAGTGGGCGGAGGTCTCCACTTT	CASSQVGGGLHF	TRBV4-2	TRBJ1-6	few	NA	12
TGCGCCAGCAGCTACCTCACTCGGGGCGAGCAGTACTTC	CASSYLTRGEQYF	TRBV5-1	TRBJ2-7	once	NA	13
TGTGCCAGCTCACCATGGACCGGCGGGGTGAACACCGGGGAGCTGTTTTTT	CASSPWTGGVNTGELFF	TRBV18	TRBJ2-2	once	NA	17
TGTGCCAGCAGCGTAGATTGGGGGGGCGAGCAGTACTTC	CASSVDWGGEQYF	TRBV9	TRBJ2-7	NA	TRBD2	13
TGTGCCAGTAGTATGGGGGGTCCGGGTTCATTCGACAATGAGCAGTTCTTC	CASSMGGPGSFDNEQFF	TRBV19	TRBJ2-1	NA	NA	17
TGTGCCATCTCCGGGACAGGAGACTACGAGCAGTACTTC	CAISGTGDYEQYF	TRBV10-3	TRBJ2-7	NA	TRBD1	13
TGTGCCAGCAGCTTAGCTGGGGGCGGGACCGGGGAGCTGTTTTTT	CASSLAGGGTGELFF	TRBV7-2	TRBJ2-2	NA	NA	15
TGTGCCAGCAGTTCGCGGGGTCGGCCCCCCTACGAGCAGTACTTC	CASSSRGRPPYEQYF	TRBV28	TRBJ2-7	NA	NA	15
TGTGCCAGCAGTTCCCACCGGGGGGCAGAGACCCAGTACTTC	CASSSHRGAETQYF	TRBV6-2/TRBV6-3	TRBJ2-5	NA	NA	14
TGTGCCACGCGGGGGCTCGGAGAGACCCAGTACTTC	CATRGLGETQYF	TRBV24-1	TRBJ2-5	once	NA	12
TGTGCCAGCAGTTCACCTGGACTGGAGACAGATACGCAGTATTTT	CASSSPGLETDTQYF	TRBV28	TRBJ2-3	NA	NA	15
TGTGCCAGCAGACAAGAGGACAGGAGGGGGACTGAAGCTTTCTTT	CASRQEDRRGTEAFF	TRBV2	TRBJ1-1	NA	TRBD1	15
TGCGCCAGCAGCCTAATTGACGAGGACGGCTATGGCTACACCTTC	CASSLIDEDGYGYTF	TRBV4-3	TRBJ1-2	NA	NA	15
TGTGCCAGAAGCGCCTTTGGGGAAGGGACCCACAACTATGGCTACACCTTC	CARSAFGEGTHNYGYTF	TRBV5-3	TRBJ1-2	NA	NA	17
TGTGCCAGCAGCCAAAGGATTTCCGAAGGGTCCGAGCAGTACTTC	CASSQRISEGSEQYF	TRBV4-2	TRBJ2-7	NA	NA	15
TGTGCCAGCAGCTTTGTAGGCAATGAGCAGTTCTTC	CASSFVGNEQFF	TRBV11-2	TRBJ2-1	NA	NA	12
TGCAGCGCTACCAGGCGCTACACCTTC	CSATRRYTF	TRBV29-1	TRBJ1-2	NA	NA	9
TGTGCCACCAGTGATAAGTATTGGAGTTCGCGGGGGGTAGCAGATACGCAGTATTTT	CATSDKYWSSRGVADTQYF	TRBV24-1	TRBJ2-3	NA	TRBD2	19
TGCAGTGCTAGTACCGGTGAGCAGTTCTTC	CSASTGEQFF	TRBV20-1	TRBJ2-1	once	NA	10
TGTGCCAGCAGCCCGCGGACAGGAACCTACGAGCAGTACTTC	CASSPRTGTYEQYF	TRBV9	TRBJ2-7	few	TRBD1	14
TGTGCCTGGAGTGTAGCTAGCGGGAGTAATGAGCAGTTCTTC	CAWSVASGSNEQFF	TRBV30	TRBJ2-1	NA	TRBD2	14
TGTGCCAGCAGCTTCCCGGGACTAGCGGGCACAGATACGCAGTATTTT	CASSFPGLAGTDTQYF	TRBV11-2	TRBJ2-3	NA	TRBD2	16
TGTGCCAGCAGCTTATCACAGGGGGGAGGCAGTCAGCCCCAGCATTTT	CASSLSQGGGSQPQHF	TRBV7-2	TRBJ1-5	NA	TRBD1	16
TGTGCCAGCCTCGTAGGAAGGAACACTGAAGCTTTCTTT	CASLVGRNTEAFF	TRBV11-2	TRBJ1-1	NA	NA	13
TGTGCCAGCAGCCGGAACACAGATACGCAGTATTTT	CASSRNTDTQYF	TRBV11-1	TRBJ2-3	NA	NA	12